The subject of this entry is one TCR beta chain. Antigen specificity is unknown. In germline, CDR1 is SNHLY, CDR2 FYNNEI. V was cut by 1 base and J by 5 bases, with 9 bases left in between. This CDR3 spans 14 amino acids. Genomic DNA constituted the template upon which TCR beta VDJ and CDR3 profiling was performed. TCRdb re-called the reads through MiXCR, storing one row per CDR3 protein. The data hold 200,000 to 250,000 distinct CDR3 sequences, with more than 40% observed a single time. This sample was taken from a study of CD8+CD57+ T cells in acquired aplastic anemia. Study-level information: The average for DNA from sorted CD4+ and CD8+ cells was around 3.4 ug. Whole-study findings and limits: Controls did not differ significantly from patients in CD8+ Simpson's diversity.

Only patients with CD8+CD57+ cell expansion on flow cytometry were chosen for sequencing. The sequenced sample consisted of sorted CD4+, CD8+, or CD8+CD57+ T cells (not recorded which) from PBMCs. The chain carries TRBV2 and TRBJ1-5; D perhaps matches TRBD1 (5 bases). The sequence was collected from a human donor with aplastic anemia. CDR3 sequence: CASSEDSGDQPQHF. The CDR3 DNA follows: TGTGCCAGCAGTGAAGATTCGGGGGATCAGCCCCAGCATTTT. The full variable domain, in which reference TRBV2 and TRBJ1-5 provide the parts outside the CDR3, is EPEVTQTPSHQVTQMGQEVILRCVPISNHLYFYWYRQILGQKVEFLVSFYNNEISEKSEIFDDQFSVERPDGSNFTLKIRSTKLEDSAMYFCASSEDSGDQPQHFGDGTRLSIL.